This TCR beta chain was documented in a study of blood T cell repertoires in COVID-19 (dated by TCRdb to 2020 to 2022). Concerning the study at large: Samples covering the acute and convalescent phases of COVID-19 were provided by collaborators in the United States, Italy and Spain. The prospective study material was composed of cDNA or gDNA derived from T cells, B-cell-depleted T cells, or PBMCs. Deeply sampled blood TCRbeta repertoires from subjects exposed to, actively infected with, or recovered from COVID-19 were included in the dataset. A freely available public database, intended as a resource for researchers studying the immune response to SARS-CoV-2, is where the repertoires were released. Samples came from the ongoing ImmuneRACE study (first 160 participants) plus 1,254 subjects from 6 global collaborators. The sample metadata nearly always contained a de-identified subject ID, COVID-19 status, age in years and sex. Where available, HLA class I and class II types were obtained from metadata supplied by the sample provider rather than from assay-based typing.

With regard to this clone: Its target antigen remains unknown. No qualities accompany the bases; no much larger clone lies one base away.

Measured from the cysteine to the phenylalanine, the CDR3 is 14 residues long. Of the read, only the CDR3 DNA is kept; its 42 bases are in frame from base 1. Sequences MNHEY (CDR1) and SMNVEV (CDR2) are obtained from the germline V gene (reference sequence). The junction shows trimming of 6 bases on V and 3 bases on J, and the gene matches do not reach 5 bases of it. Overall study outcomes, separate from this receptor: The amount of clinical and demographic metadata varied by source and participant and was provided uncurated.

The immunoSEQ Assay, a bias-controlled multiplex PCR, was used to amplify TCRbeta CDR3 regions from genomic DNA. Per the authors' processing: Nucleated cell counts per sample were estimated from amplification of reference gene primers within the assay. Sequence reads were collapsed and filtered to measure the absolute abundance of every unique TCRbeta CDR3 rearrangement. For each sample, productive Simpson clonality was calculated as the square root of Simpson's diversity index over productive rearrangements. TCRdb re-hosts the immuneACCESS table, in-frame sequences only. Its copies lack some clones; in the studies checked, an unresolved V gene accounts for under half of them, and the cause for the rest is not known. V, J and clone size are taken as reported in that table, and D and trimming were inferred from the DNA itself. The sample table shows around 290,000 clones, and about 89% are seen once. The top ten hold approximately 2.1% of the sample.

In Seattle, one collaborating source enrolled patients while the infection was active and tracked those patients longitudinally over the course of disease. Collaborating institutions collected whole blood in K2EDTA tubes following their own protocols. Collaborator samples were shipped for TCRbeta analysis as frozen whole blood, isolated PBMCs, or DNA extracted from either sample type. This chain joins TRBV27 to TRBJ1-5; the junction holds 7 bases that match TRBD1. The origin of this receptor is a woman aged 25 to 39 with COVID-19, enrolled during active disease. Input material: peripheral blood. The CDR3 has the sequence CASSLQGLNQPQHF. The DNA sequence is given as TGTGCCAGCAGCCTACAGGGGCTCAATCAGCCCCAGCATTTT.